This entry describes one T cell receptor (beta chain). Its specific antigen is unknown. No much larger clonotype is one base removed from it; base qualities were not supplied. The identical CDR3 is also encoded by other nucleotide sequences in the sample. The donors were healthy, HIV-negative adults with no recently reported acute infections or vaccinations. All donors were Caucasian adults living in Nashville, Tennessee, USA. CD4+ T cells were enriched by magnetic negative selection; naive cells were then positively selected on CD45RA, and the negative fraction formed the memory subset. After blood collection by leukapheresis, PBMCs were isolated using Ficoll-Histopaque density gradient centrifugation and then cryopreserved in the vapor phase of liquid nitrogen. Purity and quantity of every magnetically sorted T cell population were checked by analytical flow cytometry. Genomic DNA was isolated from each sorted fraction and quantified by UV absorbance on a Nanodrop 2000c.

This record comes from a study of shared clonotypes between healthy human individuals (dated by TCRdb to the early 2020s). Regarding the complete study: The cohort included three men and two women between 18 and 49 years of age. For each donor, CD4 naive and CD4 memory were each run on three plates, CD8 naive on two plates, and CD8 memory on one plate. Blood TCR repertoires of about 5 healthy adults were deeply sequenced to estimate repertoire size and the extent of clonotype sharing between individuals. To increase sequencing depth and limit assay-specific biases, TCR repertoire library preparation and sequencing were carried out by different laboratories using diverse techniques. Between about 0.9 and 9 billion PBMCs per donor were obtained by leukapheresis. On the study overall, not on this receptor specifically: Naive subsets generally had larger estimated clonotype richness than memory subsets. Pairwise subsampling led to the expectation that sequencing depth would affect the degree of clonotype sharing among donors. Across four donors, approximately 5% of naive CD4, roughly 3.5% of naive CD8, roughly 2.3% of memory CD4, and over 0.35% of memory CD8 clonotypes were shared. Only blood was sampled, and tissue TCR repertoires likely differ from those in blood. Because the study included a small number of donors, the genetic and exposure-history diversity represented was limited. Incomplete sequencing was indicated by rarefaction of sorted-subset datasets, despite the large sequencing depth. Compared with non-shared clonotypes, the clonotypes found in all four sorted-subset donors had higher generation probabilities.

CDR1 and CDR2 are read off the germline V gene as MNHEY and SVGAGI. Trimming costs V 5 bases and J 1 base, and their ends lie 8 bases apart. Taken from cysteine to phenylalanine, the CDR3 has 13 residues. Only CDR3 DNA remains: 39 bases, in frame from the first base. Using the deep immunoSEQ assay, TCR CDR3 regions were amplified from genomic DNA by multiplex PCR. Extracted genomic DNA from each cell subset was distributed evenly across all wells of several immunoSEQ 96-well plates, and each plate was treated as a replicate. For sorted subsets, each replicate PCR was loaded with roughly 0.2 ug genomic DNA, equivalent to about 30,000 T cell genomes. Purified libraries were measured with a Qubit 3.0 fluorometer, size-checked on a Bioanalyzer 2100, and measured again with the KAPA Library Quantification kit. Every immunoSEQ 96-well plate was sequenced on a separate single-read 150-cycle Illumina NextSeq 550 flow cell. For the original study's pipeline: The immunoSEQ output contained only junctional sequences without quality scores, so filtering could not match that applied to full-length reads. Sequences were annotated with PyIR, a Python wrapper for IgBLAST v1.9, and V/J genes and CDR3 were assigned using IMGT germline references. Reads with weak V/J assignments (E-value above 1e-6), missing CDR3, stop codons, out-of-frame junctions, or ambiguous translated residues were removed. A V3J clonotype was defined by an identical inferred V gene, J gene, and CDR3 amino acid sequence. Percentage overlap between repertoires was calculated by dividing the number of shared unique clonotypes by the size of the smaller repertoire. RTK rarefaction, the Chao1 estimator, and Recon v2.1 estimates of unobserved clonotypes were used to assess repertoire richness. Generation probabilities for all TCRbeta clonotypes obtained by the gDNA method from several donors were computed using OLGA. TCRdb provides this immuneACCESS table in a form limited to in-frame rearrangements. Some clones are lacking; in checked studies, under half of them reflect an unresolved V gene, and why the rest are absent is not known. V and J calls plus clone size are reproduced from that table; the DNA served to infer D and trimming. The sample table shows millions of clones, and 85% to 95% are seen once. The top ten clones comprise approximately 0.13% of the sample.

This clonotype originated in a man younger than 30 in good health. What was sequenced was naive CD4+ T cells sorted from blood. What this sample's cell subset or site label stands for: CD45RA+ positively selected. Here the chain combines TRBV6-5 and TRBJ1-1; no confident D gene assignment can be made. For the CDR3, the sequence is CASSRQRNTEAFF. The base sequence is TGTGCCAGCAGTCGTCAGAGGAACACTGAAGCTTTCTTT.